This record covers a single T cell receptor beta chain. Germline V lookup: CDR1 SGHDT, CDR2 YYEEEE. J was trimmed by 3 bases and V by 4 bases; bases with no gene match: 7. CDR3 length: 16 amino acids. The sample belongs to a study of blood T cell repertoires in COVID-19. This table comes from immunoSEQ multiplex PCR, and its TCRdb copy is limited to in-frame clones, with some not included. The data hold roughly 300,000 clones, with around 90% observed a single time. The V and J genes are TRBV5-6 and TRBJ2-7, with 13 bases fitting TRBD2. Sequencing was done on a sample of PBMCs or T cells enriched from blood (not recorded which). The TCR originated in a woman aged 30 to 39 who had recovered from COVID-19. CDR3 sequence: CASSPGLAGVLYEQYF. CDR3 bases: TGTGCCAGCAGCCCTGGACTAGCGGGAGTCCTCTACGAGCAGTACTTC.